These T cell receptor beta chains were read from a single sample in a study of CD8 T cells in Susac syndrome. TCRdb analysed the immunoSEQ multiplex PCR reads with MiXCR anew, one entry per CDR3 protein. The table includes some 400,000 distinct CDR3 sequences, about 85% detected once. What was sequenced was CD8+ T cells from PBMCs. All receptors come from a human donor with multiple sclerosis. CDR3s leave out the opening cysteine and the closing phenylalanine or tryptophan. The listing skips clone size in some rows; elsewhere it reads once, few, many or a size class.

clone size	V gene	J gene	CDR3 protein
-	TRBV29-1	TRBJ2-7	SVSGTEKTYEQY
few	TRBV7-6	TRBJ1-2	ASSLTGSTYYGYT
-	TRBV30	TRBJ1-2	AWSPETEGYGYT
-	TRBV27	TRBJ1-2	ASSLSFNYGYT
-	TRBV20-1	TRBJ2-1	SASDSTSSYNEQF
-	TRBV6-1	TRBJ2-1	ASRAGYNEQF
-	TRBV7-3	TRBJ2-1	ASSLGPEGNEQF
-	TRBV7-6	TRBJ1-6	ASSQIDSNSPLH
once	TRBV27	TRBJ1-2	ASSLSNERGYT
-	TRBV27	TRBJ2-7	ASSFGIGVGEQY
-	TRBV7-8	TRBJ2-1	ASSLNLIGSYNEQF
-	TRBV5-4	TRBJ2-2	ASSLDRAGRNTGELF
-	TRBV30	TRBJ1-5	AWSPAAGNNQPQH
-	TRBV24-1	TRBJ2-1	ATSDEGYNEQF
-	TRBV29-1	TRBJ2-1	SVTGTLLAIYNEQF
-	TRBV11-2	TRBJ2-7	ASSLVRTVFEEQY
-	TRBV20-1	TRBJ2-1	SARWRDGIFNEQF
-	TRBV4-1	TRBJ1-5	ASSQTYGARDQPQH
-	TRBV19	TRBJ1-1	ASSIAGVKTEAF
-	TRBV5-1	TRBJ1-4	ASSSDRGIDEKLF
-	TRBV5-1	TRBJ1-1	ASSLVEGTEAF
-	TRBV28	TRBJ2-7	ASSPRLLTSAYEQY
-	TRBV28	TRBJ2-4	ASSSSGLNIQY
-	TRBV20-1	TRBJ2-7	SARIRADYEQY
-	TRBV7-8	TRBJ1-5	ASSLDTGDSNQPQH
-	TRBV5-1	TRBJ2-2	AMGLNTGELF
-	TRBV27	TRBJ2-2	ASSAFILPGQGEGPGELF
-	TRBV5-1	TRBJ2-7	ASSLEGLAGYFSYEQY
-	TRBV29-1	TRBJ1-2	SVEDGQVYGYT
-	TRBV7-9	TRBJ2-7	ASSKYTDEQY
-	TRBV11-2	TRBJ2-1	ASSPRGALVHEQF
-	TRBV28	TRBJ2-7	ASSFPGGEQY
-	TRBV4-1	TRBJ2-1	ASSGVSSYNEQF
-	TRBV10-3	TRBJ2-3	AIEERRGDTQY
-	TRBV7-2	TRBJ2-1	ASRRAAINEQF
-	TRBV4-2	TRBJ2-7	ASSQEPAGRDYEQY
-	TRBV7-9	TRBJ1-2	ASSSTGLGPNYGYT
-	TRBV4-1	TRBJ1-1	ASSQEVSAEAF
-	TRBV4-1	TRBJ2-1	ASREWTSGMDPVSNEQF
-	TRBV15	TRBJ2-2	ATSRDLAEDSGELF
few	TRBV20-1	TRBJ2-7	SASTGATYEQY
-	TRBV9	TRBJ1-1	ASSASGGTPF
-	TRBV6-5	TRBJ2-3	ASSYSTRGGTKDTQY
once	TRBV6-1	TRBJ2-1	ASSERTGPGLANEQF
-	TRBV20-1	TRBJ2-1	SASWRGTYNEQF
once	TRBV5-4	TRBJ1-3	ASSPGVGSGNTIY